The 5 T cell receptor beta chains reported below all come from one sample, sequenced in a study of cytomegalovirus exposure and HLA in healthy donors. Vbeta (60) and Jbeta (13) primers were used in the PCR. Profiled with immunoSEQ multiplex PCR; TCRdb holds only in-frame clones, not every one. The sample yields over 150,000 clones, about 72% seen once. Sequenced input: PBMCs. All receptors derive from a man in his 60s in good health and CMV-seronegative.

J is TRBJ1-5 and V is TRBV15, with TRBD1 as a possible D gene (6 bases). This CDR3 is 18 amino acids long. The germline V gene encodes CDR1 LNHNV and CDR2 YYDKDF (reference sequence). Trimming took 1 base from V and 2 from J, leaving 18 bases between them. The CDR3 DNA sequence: TGTGCCACCAGCAGAGCATATGGAGTCAGGGGCCGCAATCAGCCCCAGCATTTT. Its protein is CATSRAYGVRGRNQPQHF.

The chain's CDR3 is CASRGQGSGYTF. The CDR3 coding sequence is TGTGCCAGCAGGGGACAGGGAAGTGGCTACACCTTC. The V call is TRBV28, the J call TRBJ1-2; 9 bases agree with TRBD1. The CDR3 consists of 12 residues. J gave up 7 bases and V 6 bases, and 3 bases lay outside the gene matches. CDR1 is MDHEN and CDR2 is SYDVKM in the germline V gene.

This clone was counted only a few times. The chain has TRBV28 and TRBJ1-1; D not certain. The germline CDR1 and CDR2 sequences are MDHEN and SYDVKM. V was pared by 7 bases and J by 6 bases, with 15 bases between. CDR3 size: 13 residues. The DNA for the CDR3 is TGTGCCAGCACCATAACAAAGAATCCTGAAGCTTTCTTT. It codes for CASTITKNPEAFF.

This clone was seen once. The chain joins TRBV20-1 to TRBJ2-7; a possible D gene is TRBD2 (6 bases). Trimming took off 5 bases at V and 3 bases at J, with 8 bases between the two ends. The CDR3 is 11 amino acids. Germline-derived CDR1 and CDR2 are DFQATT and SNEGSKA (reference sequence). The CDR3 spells CSAGGLYEQYF. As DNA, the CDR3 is TGCAGTGCTGGGGGACTCTACGAGCAGTACTTC.

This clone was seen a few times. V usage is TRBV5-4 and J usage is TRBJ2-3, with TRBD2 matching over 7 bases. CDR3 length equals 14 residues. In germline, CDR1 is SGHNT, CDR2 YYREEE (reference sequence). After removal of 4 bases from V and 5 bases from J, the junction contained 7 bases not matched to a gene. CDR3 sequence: CASSPQRGGDTQYF. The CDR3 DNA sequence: TGTGCCAGCAGCCCCCAGCGGGGAGGAGATACGCAGTATTTT.